These 28 T cell receptor beta chains were all obtained from the same sample, sequenced in a study of blood T cell repertoires in COVID-19. TCRdb keeps only in-frame clones here, not all; method: immunoSEQ multiplex PCR. Among 140,000 to 150,000 clones listed, 88% were seen once. Sequenced material: peripheral blood. Source of these receptors: a human donor in a cohort sampled during active COVID-19.

The count of this clone is one. The rearrangement links TRBV3-1 (or the pseudogene TRBV3-2) to TRBJ2-1; TRBD2 is a possible D gene (6 bases). V lost 6 bases and J 0 bases, leaving 12 bases between the germline ends. The CDR3 length is 15 residues. Per germline, CDR1 LGHDT and CDR2 YNNKEL (reference sequence). The chain's CDR3 is CASRSGDSSYNEQFF. In DNA, the CDR3 is TGTGCCAGCAGGTCGGGGGATAGCTCCTACAATGAGCAGTTCTTC.

This sequence joins TRBV5-1 and TRBJ2-5; 7 bases fit TRBD2. Per the germline V gene, CDR1 is SGHRS and CDR2 is YFSETQ. The CDR3 is 14 residues long. Trimming at V came to 5 bases and at J to 1 base, leaving 5 bases not matched to a gene. This chain's CDR3 is CASSMGGVQETQYF. The CDR3 region has the DNA TGCGCCAGCAGTATGGGGGGGGTCCAAGAGACCCAGTACTTC.

This chain uses TRBV12-3 or TRBV12-4 with TRBJ1-1; the D is unclear. The V end lost 3 bases, the J end lost 8 bases, and 13 bases lay between the germline ends. The CDR3 consists of 13 residues. CDR3 sequence reads: CASSLSWQAEAFF. The CDR3 region has the DNA TGTGCCAGCAGTTTGTCGTGGCAGGCAGAAGCTTTCTTT.

There are a few counts of this clone. J is TRBJ2-1 and V is TRBV28; 13 bases are a match to TRBD2. This CDR3 contains 19 residues. CDR1 is MDHEN and CDR2 is SYDVKM in the germline V gene. J gave up 3 bases and V 6 bases, and 14 bases lay outside the gene matches. The CDR3 is CASRPDARTSGSVYNEQFF. DNA for the CDR3: TGTGCCAGCAGGCCGGACGCTAGGACTAGCGGGAGTGTCTACAATGAGCAGTTCTTC.

To note about this clone: The junction departs from germline at one end; a sequencing error may be responsible. V is TRBV5-1 and J is TRBJ2-7, with TRBD2 matching over 12 bases. Germline CDR1 and CDR2: SGHRS and YFSETQ. The CDR3 covers 15 residues. CDR3 nucleotides: TGCGCCAGCAGCGCTATTCTAGCGGGAGGGCCGAATTTGTTCTTC. Its protein product is CASSAILAGGPNLFF.

The rearrangement links TRBV28 to TRBJ1-1, with TRBD1 as a possible D gene (5 bases). CDR3 length equals 14 residues. Deletions cut 6 bases from V and 8 bases from J, with 19 bases between. Germline CDR1 is MDHEN and CDR2 is SYDVKM. The CDR3, as DNA: TGTGCCAGCAGCTTGTTAGGGGCGCCAAAAGAAGCTTTCTTT. The encoded protein is CASSLLGAPKEAFF.

The rearrangement joins TRBV21-1 to TRBJ1-6; the table gives TRBD1 as D, unverified against the DNA. TRBV21-1 is listed as a pseudogene. The CDR3 sequence is 16 residues long. DNA for the CDR3: TGTGCCAGCAGCAAAGCGCGCGGACAGGGGGATTCACCCCTCCACTTT. Translation: CASSKARGQGDSPLHF.

V is TRBV28 and J is TRBJ2-7, with 8 nucleotides matching TRBD2. The CDR3 is 14 amino acids. The germline V gene has CDR1 MDHEN and CDR2 SYDVKM. The V segment lost 6 bases and the J segment 4 bases; nucleotides outside the gene matches: 8. CDR3 sequence: CASRSRGGSYEQYF. CDR3 DNA: TGTGCCAGCAGGTCCCGGGGGGGCTCTTACGAGCAGTACTTC.

V gene TRBV6-1 combines with J gene TRBJ2-1; TRBD2 matches 7 bases. In germline, CDR1 is MNHNS, CDR2 SASEGT. With V trimmed by 4 bases and J by 3 bases, 12 bases remained unmatched. The CDR3 has 17 amino acids. The CDR3 bases are TGTGCCAGCAGTGCCCACGGGATCGAGCGGGGCTACAATGAGCAGTTCTTC. Translating it yields CASSAHGIERGYNEQFF.

The J gene is TRBJ1-5, the V gene TRBV12-3 or TRBV12-4, with D unresolved. V shed 3 bases and J shed 7 bases, with 10 bases lying between them. The CDR3 is 13 amino acids. Here the CDR3 reads CASSFQARQPQHF. The CDR3 DNA follows: TGTGCCAGCAGTTTTCAGGCACGGCAGCCCCAGCATTTT.

The chain couples TRBV5-1 to TRBJ2-1, with 12 bases matching TRBD1. The V and J ends lost 4 bases and 7 bases, in that order; junction bases with no gene match: 9. This CDR3 has 16 amino acids. Germline CDR1 SGHRS, CDR2 YFSETQ. CDR3 loop: CASSPTGTGGRNEQFF. CDR3 in DNA: TGCGCCAGCAGCCCGACCGGGACAGGGGGCAGGAATGAGCAGTTCTTC.

V is TRBV4-1 and J is TRBJ2-1, with TRBD2 matching 10 bases. CDR3 length equals 15 residues. V shed 4 bases and J 3 bases; nucleotides not matched to a gene: 3. Germline V gene lookup returns CDR1 MGHRA and CDR2 YSYEKL. The CDR3 nucleotides read TGCGCCAGCAGCCTACAGCGGGAGGGCTACAATGAGCAGTTCTTC. It encodes CASSLQREGYNEQFF.

A word on this clone: One end of the junction fails to match germline, which may point to a read error. The gene calls are TRBV6-5 and TRBJ2-2; weak D call: TRBD1 (6 bases). CDR3 size: 15 residues. Germline lookup yields CDR1 MNHEY and CDR2 SVGAGI. As DNA, the CDR3 is TGTACCAGCAGGTACCAACAGGGTATAGCCGGGGAGCTGTTTTTT. Translating it yields CTSRYQQGIAGELFF.

The chain carries TRBV24-1 and TRBJ2-5; 8 nucleotides agree with TRBD1. Trimming at V came to 5 bases and at J to 5 bases, leaving 12 bases not matched to a gene. This CDR3 contains 16 residues. Germline lookup yields CDR1 KGHDR and CDR2 SFDVKD. The CDR3 DNA follows: TGTGCCACCAGTGCCGGGGGACAGGACTTTCGTGAGACCCAGTACTTC. Translating it yields CATSAGGQDFRETQYF.

The chain has TRBV5-8 and TRBJ2-5, with 9 bases aligning to TRBD1. The germline gives CDR1 SGHTS, CDR2 YDEGEE. The CDR3 length is 16 residues. V lost 5 bases, J lost 1 base, and 9 bases stayed unmatched. DNA of the CDR3: TGTGCCAGCAGACAGGACAGGGGCTTGGCCCAAGAGACCCAGTACTTC. This encodes CASRQDRGLAQETQYF. The full variable domain, with the rest looked up from reference TRBV5-8 and TRBJ2-5, is EAGVTQSPTHLIKTRGQQATLRCSPISGHTSVYWYQQALGLGLQFLLWYDEGEERNRGNFPPRFSGRQFPNYSSELNVNALELEDSALYLCASRQDRGLAQETQYFGPGTRLLVL.

This chain connects TRBV6-5 to TRBJ1-3; D not resolved. The V and J ends lost 0 bases and 0 bases respectively, with 9 bases between them. The CDR3 totals 16 residues. Germline CDR1 is MNHEY and CDR2 is SVGAGI. The CDR3 here is CASSYSERSSGNTIYF. In DNA form, the CDR3 reads TGTGCCAGCAGTTACTCGGAGCGTAGCTCTGGAAACACCATATATTTT.

CDR3 loop: CASTGLAGGVQTQYF. The CDR3 DNA follows: TGCGCCAGCACCGGACTAGCGGGGGGTGTGCAGACCCAGTACTTC. The J gene is TRBJ2-5, the V gene TRBV5-1; 14 bases agree with TRBD2. This CDR3 spans 15 amino acids. V dropped 6 bases and J dropped 6; count of bases not matched to a gene: 7. Germline V gene data show CDR1 as SGHRS and CDR2 as YFSETQ.

This clone is a singleton in its sample. The chain uses TRBV30 and TRBJ1-2, with unresolved D. The CDR3 is made up of 19 amino acids. Germline-derived CDR1 and CDR2 are GTSNPN and SVGIG (reference sequence). The germline V and J ends were trimmed by 0 bases and 3 bases, with 26 bases remaining between them. CDR3 bases: TGTGCCTGGAGTGTAGCGGGAATCGGCTCCCTCGGGCTAGACTATGGCTACACCTTC. Amino acids: CAWSVAGIGSLGLDYGYTF.

The chain has TRBV6-5 and TRBJ1-2; possible D gene TRBD1, 6 bases. Trimming pared 4 bases from V and 4 bases from J, leaving 10 bases between. Germline V gives CDR1 MNHEY, CDR2 SVGAGI. The CDR3 is 13 residues long. The CDR3 bases are TGTGCCAGCAGTTCCCGAGGGGGCTATGGCTACACCTTC. It codes for CASSSRGGYGYTF.

The V gene is TRBV2, the J gene TRBJ1-5; D not certain. The length of the CDR3 is 16 residues. V lost 2 bases, J lost 7 bases, and 18 bases lay in between. Germline V gives CDR1 SNHLY, CDR2 FYNNEI. CDR3 residues: CASSESLGRLNQPQHF. The CDR3 DNA follows: TGTGCCAGCAGTGAAAGTTTGGGCCGTTTAAACCAGCCCCAGCATTTT.

This clone was detected a few times. The V gene is TRBV7-6, the J gene TRBJ2-7; D may be TRBD1 (5 bases). This CDR3 spans 12 amino acids. Trimming stripped 8 bases from V and 6 bases from J, with 14 bases between. Germline CDR1 is SGHVS and CDR2 is FNYEAQ. The CDR3 DNA sequence: TGTGCCAGCGGCCAGGGTTTGGTCGAGCAGTACTTC. It translates to CASGQGLVEQYF.

This chain connects TRBV3-1 (or the pseudogene TRBV3-2) to TRBJ1-1, with TRBD1 matching 11 bases. Per the germline V gene, CDR1 is LGHDT and CDR2 is YNNKEL (reference sequence). This CDR3 region has 13 residues. Trimming removed 10 bases from V and 4 bases from J; junction bases left unmatched: 5. CDR3 residues: CATGGQGATEAFF. The CDR3 DNA follows: TGTGCCACCGGTGGACAGGGGGCCACTGAAGCTTTCTTT.

CDR3 protein: CASSKGETSGRNEQFF. CDR3 sequence (DNA): TGTGCCAGCAGCAAAGGGGAGACTAGCGGGAGAAATGAGCAGTTCTTC. The J gene is TRBJ2-1, the V gene TRBV21-1; TRBD2, the D gene given by the table, was not confirmed from the DNA. TRBV21-1 is a known pseudogene. The CDR3 is made up of 16 amino acids.

The J gene is TRBJ2-1, the V gene TRBV12-3 or TRBV12-4; D not resolved. The length of the CDR3 is 13 residues. V was clipped by 5 bases and J by 4 bases, with 9 bases between them. The CDR3 coding sequence is TGTGCCAGCAGTCCCCAGGCTTACAATGAGCAGTTCTTC. The encoded protein is CASSPQAYNEQFF.

The rearrangement links TRBV2 to TRBJ2-7; 8 nucleotides agree with TRBD1. Germline CDR1 reads SNHLY; CDR2 reads FYNNEI. The trim removed 4 bases at V and 7 bases at J, leaving 9 bases unmatched. The CDR3 has 14 amino acids. This chain's CDR3 is CASSVRTGYGEQYF. DNA for the CDR3: TGTGCCAGCAGTGTAAGGACAGGGTATGGGGAGCAGTACTTC.

The chain combines TRBV25-1 with TRBJ2-3; 10 bases are shared with TRBD2. CDR1 MGHDK and CDR2 SYGVNS come from the germline V gene. The CDR3 runs to 15 residues. V lost 4 bases to trimming and J lost 2 bases; unmatched junction nucleotides: 3. DNA for the CDR3: TGTGCCAGCAGTGGGACTAGCGGATTCACAGATACGCAGTATTTT. Translated: CASSGTSGFTDTQYF.

The CDR3 DNA follows: TGTGCCAGTAGCCGGGGGGTCGGGGGCACTGAAGCTTTCTTT. Its translation: CASSRGVGGTEAFF. The chain carries TRBV19 and TRBJ1-1, with D maybe TRBD1 (5 bases). Germline CDR1 is LNHDA and CDR2 is SQIVND (reference sequence). The CDR3 sequence is 14 residues long. Trimming pared 6 bases from V and 4 bases from J, leaving 15 bases between.

V gene TRBV6-5 combines with J gene TRBJ2-7, with 12 nucleotides matching TRBD2. The CDR3 loop spans 14 amino acids. V shed 10 bases, J shed 3 bases, and the junction held 7 bases outside the gene matches. Germline CDR1 MNHEY, CDR2 SVGAGI. CDR3 residues: CATRLAGVYYEQYF. CDR3 DNA sequence: TGTGCCACCAGACTAGCGGGAGTATACTACGAGCAGTACTTC.